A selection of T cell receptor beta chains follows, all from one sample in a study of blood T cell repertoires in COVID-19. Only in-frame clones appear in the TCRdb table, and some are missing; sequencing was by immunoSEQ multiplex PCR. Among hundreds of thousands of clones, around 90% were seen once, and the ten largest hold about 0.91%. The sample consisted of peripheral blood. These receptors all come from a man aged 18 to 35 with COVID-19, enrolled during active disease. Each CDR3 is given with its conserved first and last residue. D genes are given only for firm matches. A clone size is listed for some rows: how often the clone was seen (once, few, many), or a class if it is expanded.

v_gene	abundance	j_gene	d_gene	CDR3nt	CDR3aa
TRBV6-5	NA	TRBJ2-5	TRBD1	TGTGCCAGCAAGGGACAGCTACAAGAGACCCAGTACTTC	CASKGQLQETQYF
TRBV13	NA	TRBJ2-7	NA	TGTGCCAGCAGCCCCGAACAGGGATACGAGCAGTACTTC	CASSPEQGYEQYF
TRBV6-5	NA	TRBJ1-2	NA	TGTGCCAGCAGCAGAGACAGAAACTATGGCTACACCTTC	CASSRDRNYGYTF
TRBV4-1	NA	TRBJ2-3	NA	TGCGCCAGCAGCCAAGGCGTATGGAGAAGCACAGATACGCAGTATTTT	CASSQGVWRSTDTQYF
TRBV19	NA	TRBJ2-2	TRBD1	TGTGCCAGTCCGGCCTCCACAGGGGGTTACACCGGGGAGCTGTTTTTT	CASPASTGGYTGELFF
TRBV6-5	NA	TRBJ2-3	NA	TGTGCCAGCACCTGGGACATTAGCACAGATACGCAGTATTTT	CASTWDISTDTQYF
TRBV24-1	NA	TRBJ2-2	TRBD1	TGTGCCACCAGCAACAGGGGGCTGGCCGGGGAGCTGTTTTTT	CATSNRGLAGELFF
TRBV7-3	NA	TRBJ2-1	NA	TGTGCCAGCAGCTATGGACTGGGGAATGAGCAGTTCTTC	CASSYGLGNEQFF
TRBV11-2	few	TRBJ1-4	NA	TGTGCCAGCAGTTTCAGACAGAATGAAAAACTGTTTTTT	CASSFRQNEKLFF
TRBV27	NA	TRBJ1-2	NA	TGTGCCAGCAGTTTATTGCAGGGCGCGGGGGGCTACACCTTC	CASSLLQGAGGYTF
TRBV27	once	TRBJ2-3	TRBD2	TGTGCCAAGTCGGGGAGGGGCACAGATACGCAGTATTTT	CAKSGRGTDTQYF
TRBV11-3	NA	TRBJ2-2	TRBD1	TGTGCCAGCAGCCCCCAGGGGGACACCGGGGAGCTGTTTTTT	CASSPQGDTGELFF
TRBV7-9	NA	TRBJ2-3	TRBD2	TGTGCCAGCAGCTCACAAATGACTAGCGGGAGGGCTCGCACAGATACGCAGTATTTT	CASSSQMTSGRARTDTQYF
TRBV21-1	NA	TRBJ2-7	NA	TGTGCCAGCAGCAAACCGGACAGTAACTACGAGCAGTACTTC	CASSKPDSNYEQYF
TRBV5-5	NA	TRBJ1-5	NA	TGTGCCAGCAGCCCCAGGGTGGGAAATCAGCCCCAGCATTTT	CASSPRVGNQPQHF
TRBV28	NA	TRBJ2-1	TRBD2	TGTGCCAGCAGTTTTGTGGGACTAGCGACTGGGAATGAGCAGTTCTTC	CASSFVGLATGNEQFF
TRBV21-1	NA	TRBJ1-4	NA	TGTGCCAGCAGCAAAGCGCTTTTATCTAGGGGAGGTGAAAAACTGTTTTTT	CASSKALLSRGGEKLFF
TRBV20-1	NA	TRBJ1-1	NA	TGCAGTGCTAGCCTCGGGGGGGACGCTTTCTTT	CSASLGGDAFF
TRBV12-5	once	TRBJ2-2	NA	TGTGCTAGTGGTTTCGTAAGGGGCGGGAACACCGGGGAGCTGTTTTTT	CASGFVRGGNTGELFF
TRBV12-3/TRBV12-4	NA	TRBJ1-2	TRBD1	TGTGCCAGCAGCCCAGGGGGCATCTATGGCTACACCTTC	CASSPGGIYGYTF
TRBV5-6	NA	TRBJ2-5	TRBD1	TGTGCCAGCAGCACCGACAGGGGCCCCCGTCAAGAGACCCAGTACTTC	CASSTDRGPRQETQYF
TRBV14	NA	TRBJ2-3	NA	TGTGCCAGCAGCCCCCTGAGCACAGATACGCAGTATTTT	CASSPLSTDTQYF
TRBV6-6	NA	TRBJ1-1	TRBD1	TGTGCCAGCAGTTACGACAGGGGATGGAACACTGAAGCTTTCTTT	CASSYDRGWNTEAFF
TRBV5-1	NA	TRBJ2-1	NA	TGCGCCAGCACTCACAGGTCCTACAATGAGCAGTTCTTC	CASTHRSYNEQFF